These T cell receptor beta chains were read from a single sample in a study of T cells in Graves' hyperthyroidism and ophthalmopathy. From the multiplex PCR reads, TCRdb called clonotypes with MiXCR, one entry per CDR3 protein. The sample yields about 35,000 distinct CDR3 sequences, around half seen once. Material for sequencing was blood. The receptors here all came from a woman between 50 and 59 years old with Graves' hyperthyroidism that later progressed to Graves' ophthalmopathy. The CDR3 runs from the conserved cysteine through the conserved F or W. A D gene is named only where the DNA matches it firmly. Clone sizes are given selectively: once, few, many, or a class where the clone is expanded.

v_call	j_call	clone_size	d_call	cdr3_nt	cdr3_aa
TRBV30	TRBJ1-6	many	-	TGTGCCTGGAGCTTACAGGGATCACCCCTCCACTTT	CAWSLQGSPLHF
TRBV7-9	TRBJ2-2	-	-	-	CATRDRSSSLPYEQYFGELFF
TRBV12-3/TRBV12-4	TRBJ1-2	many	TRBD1	TGTGCCAGCAGTGGGACAGGGCACTACACCTTC	CASSGTGHYTF
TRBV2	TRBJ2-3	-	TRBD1	TGTGCCAGCAGGGACAGGGGGCGCAGCACAGATACGCAGTATTTT	CASRDRGRSTDTQYF
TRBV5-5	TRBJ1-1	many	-	TGTGCCAGCAGCCTGAGCGTCCACGAAGCTTTCTTT	CASSLSVHEAFF
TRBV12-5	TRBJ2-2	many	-	TGTGCTAGTGGTTTGGTTGGAGGAAAAACCGGGGAGCTGTTTTTT	CASGLVGGKTGELFF
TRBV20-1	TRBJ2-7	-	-	TGCAGTGCTAATGCCAGCAAGGCCTACGAGCAGTACTTC	CSANASKAYEQYF
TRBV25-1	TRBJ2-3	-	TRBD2	TGTGCCAGCTCAATAGGACTAGCGGGAGTAAAAGATACGCAGTATTTT	CASSIGLAGVKDTQYF
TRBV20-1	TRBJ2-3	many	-	TGCAGTGCTAGAGACTCCGGGACCACCACAGATACGCAGTATTTT	CSARDSGTTTDTQYF
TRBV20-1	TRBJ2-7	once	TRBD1	TGCAGTGCCCCCCCCAGGGGGAACTCCTACGAGCAGTACTTC	CSAPPRGNSYEQYF
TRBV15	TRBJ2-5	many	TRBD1	TGTGCCACCAGCAGAGATGGGCGACAGGGGGAAGAGACCCAGTACTTC	CATSRDGRQGEETQYF
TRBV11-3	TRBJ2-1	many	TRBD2	TGTGCCAGCAGCTCCCGAGCGGGCGGGGGGGGAGGCTCCTACAATGAGCAGTTCTTC	CASSSRAGGGGGSYNEQFF
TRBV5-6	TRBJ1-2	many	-	TGTGCCAGCAGCGACCGGAGGAACTATGGCTACACCTTC	CASSDRRNYGYTF
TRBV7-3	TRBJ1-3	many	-	TGTGCCAGCAGCCCTGCGGGGGGAACTGGAAACACCATATATTTT	CASSPAGGTGNTIYF
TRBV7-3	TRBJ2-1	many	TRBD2	TGTGCCAGCAGCCCGACGGGACTAGCAGTCAACAATGAGCAGTTCTTC	CASSPTGLAVNNEQFF
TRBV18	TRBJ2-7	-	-	TGTGCCAGCTCACCACCGGGGTTATACGAGCAGTACTTC	CASSPPGLYEQYF
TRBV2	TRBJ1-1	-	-	TGTGCCAGCAGTGGGGCAGGGTACACTGAAGCTTTCTTT	CASSGAGYTEAFF
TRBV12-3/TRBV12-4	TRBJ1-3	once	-	TGTGCCAGCAGTTTCACCGGAAACACCATATATTTT	CASSFTGNTIYF
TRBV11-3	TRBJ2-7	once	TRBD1	TGTGCCAGCAGCCACGGACAGGGGCTCCACGAGCAGTACTTC	CASSHGQGLHEQYF
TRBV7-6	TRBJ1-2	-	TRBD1	TGTGCCAGCAGCGCCAGTGGGACAGGAGCATACTACACCTTC	CASSASGTGAYYTF
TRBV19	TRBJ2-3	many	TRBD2	TGTGCCAGTAGTACCTCCTTGAGCGGGAGGGCCCTAGATACGCAGTATTTT	CASSTSLSGRALDTQYF
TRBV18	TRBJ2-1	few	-	TGTGCCAGCTCACCGGGTGGAGGGAGGTACAATGAGCAGTTCTTC	CASSPGGGRYNEQFF
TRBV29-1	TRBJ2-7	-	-	TGCAGCGTTGTGTCAGTTTTCAGAGCCTACGGGCTGTACTTC	CSVVSVFRAYGLYF
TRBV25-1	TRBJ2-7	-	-	TGTGCCAGTCAGAGGTCGTCGCCGGGCTACGAGCAGTACTTC	CASQRSSPGYEQYF
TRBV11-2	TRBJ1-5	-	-	TGTGCCAGCAGCTTAGATCCTAACAGGGTGGGGCTGAGCAATCAGCCCCAGCATTTT	CASSLDPNRVGLSNQPQHF
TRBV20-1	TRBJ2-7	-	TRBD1	TGCAGTGCTAGAGCTTGGGACAGGGGCTCGGGCTGGCAGTACTTC	CSARAWDRGSGWQYF
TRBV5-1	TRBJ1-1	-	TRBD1	TGCGCCAGCAGCTCCCCGACAGGGGGCGGGATGAACACTGAAGCTTTCTTT	CASSSPTGGGMNTEAFF
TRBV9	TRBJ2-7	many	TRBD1	TGTGCCAGACGACAGGGTAGGGGATTC	CARRQGRGF
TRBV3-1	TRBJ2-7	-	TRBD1	TGTGCCAGCAGCCCCCCCAGGGGGGAGCAGTACTTC	CASSPPRGEQYF